A single sample gave rise to the 24 T cell receptor beta chains below, sequenced in a study of T-cell reconstitution after alpha-beta-depleted transplantation in children. Preparation of the TCRbeta library involved a method that used unique molecular identifiers. TCRdb itself ran the PCR reads through MiXCR, one entry per CDR3 protein. The sample shows hundreds of thousands of distinct CDR3 sequences, roughly a tenth of them seen only once. The material was PBMCs from the stem cell graft donor, obtained from the stem cell graft. All receptors come from a human donor who donated a stem cell graft to a child with acute myeloid leukemia.

This clonotype was detected a few times. V is TRBV20-1 and J is TRBJ2-2; D may match TRBD1 or TRBD2 (6 bases each). CDR1 DFQATT and CDR2 SNEGSKA come from the germline V gene (reference sequence). V was pared by 1 base and J by 4 bases, with 16 bases between. The CDR3 contains 16 residues. As DNA, the CDR3 is TGCAGTGCTAGAGCTAGGGGGAGGCAAACCACCGGGGAGCTGTTTTTT. It yields the protein CSARARGRQTTGELFF.

This clonotype was seen a few times. The V and J genes are TRBV14 and TRBJ2-3; 13 bases align to TRBD2. V shed 7 bases, J shed 4 bases, and the junction held 5 bases outside the gene matches. CDR1 and CDR2 from the germline V gene are SGHDN and FVKESK. This CDR3 region has 15 residues. The DNA of the CDR3 is TGTGCCAGCAATCGACTAGCGGGAGGCGCAGATACGCAGTATTTT. Translated: CASNRLAGGADTQYF.

J is TRBJ2-4 and V is TRBV9; D not certain. V lost 0 bases to trimming and J lost 5 bases, with 27 bases between them. The germline V gene has CDR1 SGDLS and CDR2 YYNGEE. This CDR3 spans 20 amino acids. CDR3 amino acids: CASSVVAVSWFKIPENIQYF. In DNA, the CDR3 is TGTGCCAGCAGCGTAGTCGCGGTAAGCTGGTTTAAGATCCCTGAAAACATTCAGTACTTC.

This clonotype turned up a few times. V and J are TRBV6-4 and TRBJ2-1; D not certain. This CDR3 is 13 amino acids long. V was pared by 6 bases and J by 9 bases, with 15 bases between. CDR1 and CDR2 (germline): MRHNA, SNTAGT. CDR3 nucleotide sequence: TGTGCCAGCAGGCGTGAATTGGAAGGTGAGCAGTTCTTC. Its translation: CASRRELEGEQFF.

This clonotype occurred a few times. The V call is TRBV10-3, the J call TRBJ1-2; D gene unclear. This CDR3 comprises 13 residues. From germline, CDR1 is ENHRY and CDR2 SYGVKD. Trimming removed 0 bases at V and 6 bases at J, with 8 bases between. The DNA for the CDR3 is TGTGCCATCAGTGAGTCGGAATTGGATGGCTACACCTTC. Protein sequence: CAISESELDGYTF.

This clonotype was counted ten times or more. J is TRBJ2-1 and V is TRBV7-2; TRBD1 is a possible D gene (6 bases). The CDR3 is made up of 17 amino acids. The V gene's germline CDR1 is SGHTA and CDR2 FQGNSA. Trimming cost V 7 bases and J 9 bases, with 28 bases left between them. In DNA, the CDR3 is TGTGCCAGCACCCCCTCTGGGGGCGCCACCCCATATGGTGAGCAGTTCTTC. It translates to CASTPSGGATPYGEQFF. Variable domain in full (rest from reference TRBV7-2 and TRBJ2-1): GAGVSQSPSNKVTEKGKDVELRCDPISGHTALYWYRQSLGQGLEFLIYFQGNSAPDKSGLPSDRFSAERTGGSVSTLTIQRTQQEDSAVYLCASTPSGGATPYGEQFFGPGTRLTVL.

The rearrangement joins TRBV25-1 to TRBJ2-7; D gene ambiguous. V was cut by 3 bases and J by 9 bases, with 15 bases left in between. The CDR3 runs 13 residues. The germline CDR1 and CDR2 sequences are MGHDK and SYGVNS. CDR3 sequence: CASSDEVGRRQYF. The CDR3, as DNA: TGTGCCAGCAGTGACGAGGTTGGCAGAAGGCAGTACTTC.

The sample holds a few counts of this clonotype. The chain employs TRBV2 and TRBJ2-7, with 7 bases lining up with TRBD1. Germline V gene sequence: CDR1 SNHLY, CDR2 FYNNEI. Trimming removed 2 bases from V and 4 bases from J; junction bases left unmatched: 14. The CDR3 loop spans 17 amino acids. CDR3 sequence: CASSERGVGQFSYEQYF. The CDR3 coding sequence is TGTGCCAGCAGTGAAAGGGGTGTGGGACAGTTTTCATACGAGCAGTACTTC.

V gene TRBV6-4 combines with J gene TRBJ2-1; D gene uncertain. V lost 3 bases, J lost 4 bases, and 7 bases lay in between. The CDR3 loop spans 13 amino acids. From germline, CDR1 is MRHNA and CDR2 SNTAGT. Written as DNA, the CDR3 is TGTGCCAGCAGTGAGGGCCGATACAATGAGCAGTTCTTC. This translates into CASSEGRYNEQFF.

This clonotype has more than one count but fewer than ten. V gene TRBV20-1 combines with J gene TRBJ2-7; D is perhaps TRBD1 or TRBD2 (5 bases each). Germline loops: CDR1 DFQATT, CDR2 SNEGSKA (reference sequence). The CDR3 contains 14 residues. V lost 6 bases and J lost 4, with 19 bases in between. The CDR3 nucleotides are TGCAGTGCCCGTACTCGGGACGGCCCATACGAGCAGTACTTC. Protein sequence: CSARTRDGPYEQYF.

Only a few counts were recorded for this clonotype. The chain is built from TRBV7-2 and TRBJ2-7, with D possibly TRBD1 on 5 matching bases. This CDR3 is 16 amino acids long. The germline CDR1 and CDR2 sequences are SGHTA and FQGNSA. The V end lost 0 bases, the J end lost 4 bases, and 16 bases lay between the germline ends. The CDR3 region has the DNA TGTGCCAGCAGCTTAGCCAGGGCTAACCCCTCTTACGAGCAGTACTTC. It translates to CASSLARANPSYEQYF. Together with reference TRBV7-2 and TRBJ2-7, the CDR3 gives the full variable domain: GAGVSQSPSNKVTEKGKDVELRCDPISGHTALYWYRQSLGQGLEFLIYFQGNSAPDKSGLPSDRFSAERTGGSVSTLTIQRTQQEDSAVYLCASSLARANPSYEQYFGPGTRLTVT.

This chain connects TRBV29-1 to TRBJ1-1, with D possibly matching TRBD1 (5 bases). Between the trimmed V and J ends, which lost 4 bases and 7 bases, there was a span of 16 bases. CDR1 and CDR2 from the germline V gene are SQVTM and ANQGSEA. The CDR3 runs 13 residues. The chain's CDR3 is CSVATAGVGEAFF. For the CDR3, the DNA is TGCAGCGTTGCGACAGCGGGAGTGGGTGAAGCTTTCTTT. The full variable domain, in which reference TRBV29-1 and TRBJ1-1 provide the parts outside the CDR3, is SAVISQKPSRDICQRGTSLTIQCQVDSQVTMMFWYRQQPGQSLTLIATANQGSEATYESGFVIDKFPISRPNLTFSTLTVSNMSPEDSSIYLCSVATAGVGEAFFGQGTRLTVV.

This clonotype was found many times. The chain joins TRBV29-1 to TRBJ2-3, with D perhaps TRBD2 (7 bases). V was pared by 8 bases and J by 6 bases, with 18 bases between. There are 13 residues in the CDR3. Germline V gene sequence: CDR1 SQVTM, CDR2 ANQGSEA. CDR3 loop: CSPGGRAGDTQYF. CDR3 DNA sequence: TGCAGCCCCGGGGGGCGGGCAGGGGATACGCAGTATTTT.

This clonotype was counted once. The chain is built from TRBV30 and TRBJ2-7; the match to TRBD1 covers 9 bases. The V segment lost 3 bases and the J segment 3 bases; nucleotides outside the gene matches: 3. The CDR3 loop spans 13 amino acids. Germline CDR1 is GTSNPN and CDR2 is SVGIG (reference sequence). CDR3 amino acids: CAWSTTGGYEQYF. CDR3 nucleotide sequence: TGTGCCTGGAGCACGACAGGGGGCTACGAGCAGTACTTC.

This clonotype was counted a few times. The genes are TRBV12-3 or TRBV12-4 and TRBJ2-3, with D perhaps TRBD1 (5 bases). Trimming pared 3 bases from V and 5 bases from J, leaving 15 bases between. This CDR3 is 15 amino acids long. CDR3 in DNA: TGTGCCAGCAGTTTTCCCTCTCTCCAGGGAGATACGCAGTATTTT. As protein: CASSFPSLQGDTQYF.

This clonotype was recorded a few times. This rearrangement joins TRBV20-1 to TRBJ2-7, with D possibly TRBD2 on 6 matching bases. The ends were cut back, 3 bases at V and 3 bases at J, with 15 bases in the middle. CDR1 is DFQATT, CDR2 SNEGSKA, per germline (reference sequence). CDR3 length equals 14 residues. The CDR3: CSASSRDSLYEQYF. The CDR3 coding sequence is TGCAGTGCTAGCTCCCGGGACTCTCTCTACGAGCAGTACTTC.

This clonotype came up a few times. This rearrangement joins TRBV7-8 to TRBJ2-2; D is perhaps TRBD1 or TRBD2 (7 bases each). V was cut by 5 bases and J by 6 bases, with 19 bases left in between. The CDR3 consists of 16 residues. Germline CDR1 reads SGHVS; CDR2 reads FQNEAQ. The CDR3 here is CASSPQGGGRAGELFF. CDR3 nucleotides: TGTGCCAGCAGCCCCCAGGGGGGCGGGAGAGCCGGGGAGCTGTTTTTT.

This sequence joins TRBV7-9 and TRBJ2-1, with D unresolved. Trimming pared 4 bases from V and 11 bases from J, leaving 9 bases between. Looked up from germline, CDR1 is SEHNR and CDR2 is FQNEAQ (reference sequence). This CDR3 is 11 amino acids long. The CDR3 nucleotides read TGTGCCAGCAGCTCTTCGCATAAGCAGTTCTTC. Amino acid sequence: CASSSSHKQFF. Combining the CDR3 with reference TRBV7-9 and TRBJ2-1 gives the whole variable domain DTGVSQNPRHKITKRGQNVTFRCDPISEHNRLYWYRQTLGQGPEFLTYFQNEAQLEKSRLLSDRFSAERPKGSFSTLEIQRTEQGDSAMYLCASSSSHKQFFGPGTRLTVL.

In this sample, this clonotype turned up many times. CDR3 residues: CASRNTGLQTTNYGYTF. CDR3 nucleotides: TGTGCCAGCAGGAACACGGGCCTCCAAACAACTAACTATGGCTACACCTTC. V and J are TRBV27 and TRBJ1-2; D is unresolved. Trimming left V 6 bases short and J 0 bases short, with 20 bases between. Germline CDR1 and CDR2: MNHEY and SMNVEV (reference sequence). The CDR3 extends over 17 amino acids.

The chain has TRBV29-1 and TRBJ2-7; D is tentatively TRBD1 or TRBD2 (5 bases each). V lost 6 bases and J lost 6, with 21 bases in between. The CDR3 has 14 residues. The germline V gene has CDR1 SQVTM and CDR2 ANQGSEA. CDR3 in amino acids: CSVRAGTGTGEQYF. CDR3 nucleotides: TGCAGCGTGAGGGCGGGCACAGGCACCGGCGAGCAGTACTTC.

This clonotype was found many times. The V and J genes are TRBV5-5 and TRBJ2-5; D possibly corresponds to TRBD1 (6 bases). Germline values: CDR1 SGHKS, CDR2 YYEKEE (reference sequence). The CDR3 is made up of 15 amino acids. V was pared by 2 bases and J by 5 bases, with 16 bases between. The CDR3 nucleotides are TGTGCCAGCAGCTTCATCCCGGGACAAAGGGAGACCCAGTACTTC. Translating gives CASSFIPGQRETQYF. The full variable domain, completed using reference TRBV5-5 and TRBJ2-5, is DAGVTQSPTHLIKTRGQQVTLRCSPISGHKSVSWYQQVLGQGPQFIFQYYEKEERGRGNFPDRFSARQFPNYSSELNVNALLLGDSALYLCASSFIPGQRETQYFGPGTRLLVL.

This sequence joins TRBV9 and TRBJ2-3; 7 bases map to TRBD2. Per germline, CDR1 SGDLS and CDR2 YYNGEE. The V segment lost 0 bases and the J segment 2 bases; nucleotides outside the gene matches: 6. The CDR3 sequence is 16 residues long. The CDR3 sequence: CASSVDLAAFTDTQYF. In DNA, the CDR3 is TGTGCCAGCAGCGTAGATCTAGCGGCATTCACAGATACGCAGTATTTT.

The table lists this clonotype with a few counts. The germline gene is not matched at one end of the junction; a read error may be the cause. The chain links TRBV7-9 to TRBJ2-3; no clear D gene. Looked up from germline, CDR1 is SEHNR and CDR2 is FQNEAQ (reference sequence). CDR3 length: 13 amino acids. The DNA for the CDR3 is TGTGCCAGCGGCTTCCGGTACACAGATACGCAGTATTTT. Residues: CASGFRYTDTQYF.

This clonotype appeared many times. The chain is built from TRBV24-1 and TRBJ2-7; D gene ambiguous. The V and J ends lost 3 bases and 4 bases respectively, with 9 bases between them. The germline CDR1 and CDR2 sequences are KGHDR and SFDVKD. The CDR3 loop spans 13 amino acids. The CDR3 DNA is TGTGCCACCAGTGATATTGGGGATTACGAGCAGTACTTC. Its protein product is CATSDIGDYEQYF.